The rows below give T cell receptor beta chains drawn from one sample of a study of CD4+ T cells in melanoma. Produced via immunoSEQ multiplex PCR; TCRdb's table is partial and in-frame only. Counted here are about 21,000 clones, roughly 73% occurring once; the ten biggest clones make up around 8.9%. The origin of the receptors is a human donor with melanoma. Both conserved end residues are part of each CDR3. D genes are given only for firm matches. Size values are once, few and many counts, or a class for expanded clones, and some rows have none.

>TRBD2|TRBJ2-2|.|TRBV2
TGTGCCAGCAGTGTGGAGGGGAGGGCTGGGGAGCTGTTTTTT
CASSVEGRAGELFF
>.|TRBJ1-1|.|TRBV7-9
TGTGCCAGCAGCTTAGGACCGGGGACGTACGCTGAAGCTTTCTTT
CASSLGPGTYAEAFF
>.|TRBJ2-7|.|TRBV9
TGTGCCAGCGCGCAGGGGGGGTCCTACGAGCAGTACTTC
CASAQGGSYEQYF
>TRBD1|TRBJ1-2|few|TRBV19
TGTGCCAGTAGTATCTCCGGGACAGGGAACTATGGCTACACCTTC
CASSISGTGNYGYTF
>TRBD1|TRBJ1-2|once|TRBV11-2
TGTGCCAGCAGCCAGGGACAGGCGGCTCCCACGGGTGGCTACACCTTC
CASSQGQAAPTGGYTF
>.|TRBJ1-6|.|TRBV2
TGTGCCAGCAGTGAACAGAGAGTTATTAATTCACCCCTCCACTTT
CASSEQRVINSPLHF
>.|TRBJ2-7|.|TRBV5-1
TGCGCCAGCAGCTTGGGAACTCGAGGGGATTACGAGCAGTACTTC
CASSLGTRGDYEQYF
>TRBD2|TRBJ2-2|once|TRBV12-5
TGTGCTAGTGGTTTGGTACTAATAGAGGGACTAGCGGGGGTTAACACCGGGGAGCTGTTTTTT
CASGLVLIEGLAGVNTGELFF
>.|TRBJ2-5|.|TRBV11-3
TGTGCCAGCAGCCGCCAGGGGGGGGAGAAAGAGACCCAGTACTTC
CASSRQGGEKETQYF
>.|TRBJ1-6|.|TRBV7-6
TGTGCCAGCAGCTTAGGGACAAAGGATAATTCACCCCTCCACTTT
CASSLGTKDNSPLHF
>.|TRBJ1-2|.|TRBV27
TGTGCCAGCAGTTACATGGGCCGAGGTATAAACTATGGCTACACCTTC
CASSYMGRGINYGYTF
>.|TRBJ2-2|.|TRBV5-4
TGTGCCAGCAGCCTAACCACCGGGCTACCACACACCGGGGAGCTGTTTTTT
CASSLTTGLPHTGELFF
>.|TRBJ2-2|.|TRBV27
TGTGCCAGCAGTTTATACTTGGGGGGAGCCACCGGGGAGCTGTTTTTT
CASSLYLGGATGELFF
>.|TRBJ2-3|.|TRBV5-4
TGTGCCAGCAGCGCGCCAGGGGGGCTAGATACGCAGTATTTT
CASSAPGGLDTQYF
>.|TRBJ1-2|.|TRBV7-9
TGTGCCAGCAGCTTAGAGGCAGGTAGTGGCTACACCTTC
CASSLEAGSGYTF
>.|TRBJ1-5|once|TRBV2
TGTGCCAGCCGCGCGGGGGGGGGAACTCAGCCCCAGCATTTT
CASRAGGGTQPQHF
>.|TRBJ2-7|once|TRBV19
TGTGCCAGTAGTAGGGCAGGGGTTTTCCACGAGCAGTACTTC
CASSRAGVFHEQYF
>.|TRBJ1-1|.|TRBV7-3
TGTGCCAGCAGCTTAACGGGGGGGGACACTGAAGCTTTCTTT
CASSLTGGDTEAFF
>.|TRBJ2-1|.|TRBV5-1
TGCGCCAGCAAGTCCCAGGGGAATGAGCAGTTCTTC
CASKSQGNEQFF
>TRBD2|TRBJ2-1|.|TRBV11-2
TGTGCCAGCAGCTTAAGGACTAGCCAGACCTACAATGAGCAGTTCTTC
CASSLRTSQTYNEQFF
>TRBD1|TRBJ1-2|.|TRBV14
TGTGCCAGCAGCTACAGGGGGCTTGGTGGCTACACCTTC
CASSYRGLGGYTF
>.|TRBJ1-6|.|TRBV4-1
TGCGCCAGCAGCCAAGATTGGGGGGAGAATAATTCACCCCTCCACTTT
CASSQDWGENNSPLHF
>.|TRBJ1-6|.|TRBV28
TGTGCCAGCACCCAACCCGGGATTAGGCCCCTCCACTTT
CASTQPGIRPLHF
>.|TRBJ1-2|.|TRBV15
TGTGCCACCAGCAGAGGCGGGGGGGCTGACTATGGCTACACCTTC
CATSRGGGADYGYTF
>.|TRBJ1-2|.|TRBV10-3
TGTGCCATCAGTGAGTCGATGGCAGGCCCTTTCGACGACTATGGCTACACCTTC
CAISESMAGPFDDYGYTF
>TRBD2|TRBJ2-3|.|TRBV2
TGTGCCAGCAGTGGACTAGCGGATAAGTATTTT
CASSGLADKYF
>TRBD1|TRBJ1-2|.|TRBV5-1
TGCGCCAGCAGCTTGGGGTCCCAGGGGGTTTTCTACTATGGCTACACCTTC
CASSLGSQGVFYYGYTF
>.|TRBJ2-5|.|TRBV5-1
TGCGCCAGCAGCTTTGGTAGTAGAGGAGAGACCCAGTACTTC
CASSFGSRGETQYF
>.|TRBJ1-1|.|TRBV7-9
TGTGCCAGCAGCCTAGAGGGTAACACTGAAGCTTTCTTT
CASSLEGNTEAFF
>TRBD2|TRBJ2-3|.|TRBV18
TGTGCCAGCTCACCACGGACTAGCGGGGGGGAAGGTACGCAGTATTTT
CASSPRTSGGEGTQYF
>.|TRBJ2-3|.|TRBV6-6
TGTGCCAGCAGCGAAGCAGATACGCAGTATTTT
CASSEADTQYF
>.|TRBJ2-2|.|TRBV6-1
TGTGCCAGCAGTGACGTAGGACCGCACGGGGAGCTGTTTTTT
CASSDVGPHGELFF
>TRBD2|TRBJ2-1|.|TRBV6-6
TGTGCCAGCAGCCCGAGCGGGGGGGCCTACAATGAGCAGTTCTTC
CASSPSGGAYNEQFF
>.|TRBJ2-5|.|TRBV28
TGTGCCAGCAGTTTAGGCGCGGGGACTCGTACCCAGTACTTC
CASSLGAGTRTQYF
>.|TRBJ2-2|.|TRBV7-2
TGTGCCAGCAGCCCCCAGAAGATTATGACCGGGGAGCTGTTTTTT
CASSPQKIMTGELFF
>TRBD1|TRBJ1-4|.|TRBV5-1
TGCGCCAGCAGCCCCGGACAGGGGAGGGCTGAAAAACTGTTTTTT
CASSPGQGRAEKLFF
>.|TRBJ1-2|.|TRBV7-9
TGTGCCAGCAGCTTAGGGACAGTCTATGGCTACACCTTC
CASSLGTVYGYTF
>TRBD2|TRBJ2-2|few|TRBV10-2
TGCGCCAGCAGTGAACGGGGACTAGCGGGTGGGGAGCTGTTTTTT
CASSERGLAGGELFF
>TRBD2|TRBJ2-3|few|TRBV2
TGTGCCAGCAAGACTAGCGGGGGGCTAAGAGATACGCAGTATTTT
CASKTSGGLRDTQYF
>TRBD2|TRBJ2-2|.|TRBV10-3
TGTGCCATCAGTTTTAGACTAGCGGGGGGGCCGGGCACCGGGGAGCTGTTTTTT
CAISFRLAGGPGTGELFF
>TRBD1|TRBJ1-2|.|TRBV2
TGTGCCAGCAGTTCGCTGGACAGGGCCCTGGTTGGCTACACCTTC
CASSSLDRALVGYTF
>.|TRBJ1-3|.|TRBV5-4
TGTGCCAGCAGCTTTGGGGGGAACGGTGGAAACACCATATATTTT
CASSFGGNGGNTIYF
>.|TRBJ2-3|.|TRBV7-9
TGTGCCAGCAGCTTGGGGTTGCCAGATACGCAGTATTTT
CASSLGLPDTQYF
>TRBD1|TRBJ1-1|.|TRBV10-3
TGTGCCATCAAAGGGGGCAGGGCCGGGTCTAGGGACACTGAAGCTTTCTTT
CAIKGGRAGSRDTEAFF
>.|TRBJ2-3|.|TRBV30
TGTGCCTGGAGTGTAGGAGGCCATACGCAGTATTTT
CAWSVGGHTQYF